This T cell receptor (beta chain) came from a study of CD8+ T cells in alopecia areata. Study-level findings and limits: Relative to mice, TCR sharing across patients was less clear, a difference possibly HLA-related. Lesional scalp exceeded normal scalp in clonality, especially in alopecia totalis/universalis. Scalp sequencing also captures normal skin's resident alphabeta T cells.

V was trimmed by 5 bases and J by 2 bases, leaving 14 bases between them. CDR3 size: 15 residues. CDR1 is SEHNR and CDR2 is FQNEAQ in the germline V gene (reference sequence). This clone appeared a few times. The target antigen is unknown. Sequencing relied on a cDNA template that was reverse transcribed from extracted RNA. Libraries were prepared by immunoSEQ multiplex PCR; TCRdb keeps only in-frame clonotypes and omits some of them. The table lists some 180,000 clones, just over 55% of them singletons, with 4.5% to 6% in the top ten. Cell sorting on a FACSAria was used to separate CD4+ and CD8+ T cells from the PBMCs.

This TCR was sampled from a human donor in good health. The chain recombines TRBV7-9 with TRBJ2-3; a weak D match, TRBD1 (5 bases). Sequencing was carried out using CD8+ T cells sorted from blood. CDR3 sequence: CASSLELDTTDTQYF. CDR3 DNA sequence: TGTGCCAGCAGCCTGGAATTGGACACCACAGATACGCAGTATTTT.